These 15 T cell receptor beta chains were all obtained from the same sample, sequenced in a study of CD8 T cells in ankylosing spondylitis (dated by TCRdb to about 2017). The study at large found these results: Blood from ankylosing spondylitis patients appeared to be characterized by a TCR beta motif made up of several highly homologous amino acid variants.

The method was 5' RACE. TCRdb names Illumina HiSeq 2500 as the instrument used. TCRdb reworked the public reads: Q25 trimming with fastp, MiXCR clone assembly, productive beta chains retained. Rows with one shared CDR3 protein collapse into an entry with the most common genes and DNA. The sample yields around 100,000 distinct CDR3 sequences; approximately 8.9% were counted once. The ten biggest clones cover approximately 30% of the sample. Antigens for these TCRs are unknown. The sequenced sample consisted of blood, either unsorted or a sorted T cell fraction (not recorded which). The receptors shown here come from a male donor with ankylosing spondylitis.

This clonotype has at least ten counts. The chain recombines TRBV6-1 with TRBJ1-1; D gene unclear. Deletions cut 10 bases from V and 0 bases from J, with 12 bases between. Germline V gene sequence: CDR1 MNHNS, CDR2 SASEGT. The CDR3 totals 13 residues. CDR3: CAIGKLLNTEAFF. The CDR3 DNA follows: TGTGCCATTGGAAAACTGCTGAACACTGAAGCTTTCTTT.

This clonotype was seen many times. The rearrangement uses TRBV29-1 and TRBJ2-3; 12 bases fit TRBD2. This CDR3 region has 16 residues. The ends lost 2 bases at V and 4 bases at J; junction bases unmatched: 7. Germline CDR1 and CDR2: SQVTM and ANQGSEA. The CDR3 here is CSVERLAGEWADTQYF. DNA of the CDR3: TGCAGCGTTGAACGACTAGCGGGAGAATGGGCAGATACGCAGTATTTT.

There are a few counts of this clonotype. The chain is built from TRBV27 and TRBJ2-3, with 10 bases lining up with TRBD2. The junction had 6 bases not matched to a gene; V was cut back by 3 bases and J by 6 bases. Looked up from germline, CDR1 is MNHEY and CDR2 is SMNVEV (reference sequence). This CDR3 comprises 15 residues. The CDR3 DNA reads TGTGCCAGCAGTTTGGTCCTAGCGGGAGCGGATACGCAGTATTTT. Protein product: CASSLVLAGADTQYF.

This clonotype showed up just a few times. This chain connects TRBV6-1 to TRBJ1-5; the match to TRBD1 covers 11 bases. CDR3 length equals 17 residues. Germline values: CDR1 MNHNS, CDR2 SASEGT. V shed 6 bases, J shed 2 bases, and the junction held 9 bases outside the gene matches. CDR3 DNA sequence: TGTGCCAGCAGCACCGGACAGGGGGCTTTGGGCAATCAGCCCCAGCATTTT. Residues: CASSTGQGALGNQPQHF.

This clonotype was seen more than once but under ten times. This rearrangement joins TRBV12-3 or TRBV12-4 to TRBJ2-5; D could derive from TRBD1 or TRBD2 (6 bases each). The CDR3 contains 14 residues. Deletions cut 4 bases from V and 4 bases from J, with 13 bases between. The CDR3 sequence is CASSSPGAGETQYF. DNA of the CDR3: TGTGCCAGCAGTTCCCCGGGGGCCGGAGAGACCCAGTACTTC.

The CDR3 DNA sequence: TGTGCCACCAGCGGGGACTCTTTCTACGAGCAGTACGTC. It encodes CATSGDSFYEQYV. The J gene is TRBJ2-7, the V gene TRBV15, with D perhaps TRBD2 (6 bases). The V gene's germline CDR1 is LNHNV and CDR2 YYDKDF (reference sequence). With 5 bases removed from V and 3 bases from J, the gap between germline ends came to 11 bases. This CDR3 is built from 13 residues.

This clonotype was counted at least ten times. The chain joins TRBV6-5 to TRBJ2-3; D is unresolved. Germline V lookup: CDR1 MNHEY, CDR2 SVGAGI. The CDR3 totals 18 residues. V was trimmed by 0 bases and J by 1 base, leaving 17 bases between them. The CDR3 loop reads CASSYSVSGSQGTDTQYF. Here the CDR3 DNA reads TGTGCCAGCAGTTACTCAGTGAGTGGTTCCCAGGGCACAGATACGCAGTATTTT.

At least ten counts were recorded for this clonotype. J is TRBJ2-1 and V is TRBV2; TRBD2 might be the D (6 bases). Trimming stripped 7 bases from V and 6 bases from J, with 16 bases between. Germline values: CDR1 SNHLY, CDR2 FYNNEI. The CDR3 length is 14 residues. The CDR3 sequence is CASMRRDKTNEQFF. The DNA for the CDR3 is TGTGCCAGCATGAGGCGGGATAAAACCAATGAGCAGTTCTTC.

In the case of this clonotype: A much larger clone lies a single base off, so this may be a read error. The rearrangement joins TRBV24-1 to TRBJ2-3; the D gene is possibly TRBD2 (6 bases). This CDR3 spans 16 amino acids. Trimming took off 7 bases at V and 5 bases at J, with 21 bases between the two ends. Germline loops: CDR1 KGHDR, CDR2 SFDVKD. CDR3 nucleotides: TGTGCCACCAGCGAATCCCGGGAGCGGGTTAAAGATACGCAGTATTTT. Translation gives CATSESRERVKDTQYF.

This clonotype has ten or more counts. V and J are TRBV24-1 and TRBJ2-1; D gene unclear. This CDR3 region has 13 residues. Trimming shortened V by 3 bases and J by 9 bases, and 11 bases separated the two germline ends. Germline-derived CDR1 and CDR2 are KGHDR and SFDVKD. CDR3 loop: CATSDLPDPEQFF. CDR3 bases: TGTGCCACCAGTGATCTGCCCGACCCTGAGCAGTTCTTC.

This clonotype has just a few counts. V usage is TRBV6-2 or TRBV6-3 and J usage is TRBJ2-2; 8 bases agree with TRBD2. The CDR3 totals 18 residues. The junction had 13 bases not matched to a gene; V was cut back by 2 bases and J by 5 bases. Germline assignment: CDR1 MNHEY and CDR2 SVGEGT. The CDR3 region is CASSYGPGRAGRTGELFF. The CDR3 nucleotides are TGTGCCAGCAGTTACGGACCCGGGAGGGCCGGGAGGACCGGGGAGCTGTTTTTT.

The CDR3 loop is CATSDLRPGGRRVVYGYTF. As DNA, the CDR3 is TGTGCCACCAGTGATTTGCGACCCGGGGGCCGGAGGGTCGTCTATGGCTACACCTTC. This chain uses TRBV24-1 with TRBJ1-2, with TRBD1 as a possible D gene (6 bases). This CDR3 comprises 19 residues. Between the trimmed V and J ends, which lost 0 bases and 4 bases, there was a span of 23 bases. The germline gives CDR1 KGHDR, CDR2 SFDVKD.

Many counts were recorded for this clonotype. As DNA, the CDR3 is TGTGCCAGCAGCTATGGATCAGGGGGTATGAATGAGCAGTTCTTC. This gives the protein CASSYGSGGMNEQFF. This rearrangement joins TRBV27 to TRBJ2-1; 7 bases align to TRBD1. CDR1 MNHEY and CDR2 SMNVEV come from the germline V gene (reference sequence). The CDR3 is 15 amino acids. Trimming removed 6 bases from V and 7 bases from J; junction bases left unmatched: 12.

This clonotype was recorded at least ten times. The chain carries TRBV5-1 and TRBJ2-7; 9 bases align to TRBD1. The ends lost 4 bases at V and 0 bases at J; junction bases unmatched: 8. This CDR3 has 16 amino acids. Germline V gives CDR1 SGHRS, CDR2 YFSETQ. The CDR3 DNA is TGCGCCAGCAGCCAGGGGACAGGGTTCAGCTCCTACGAGCAGTACTTC. Encoded protein: CASSQGTGFSSYEQYF.

This clonotype was detected only a few times. This rearrangement joins TRBV4-2 to TRBJ1-1, with D tentatively TRBD1 (5 bases). The CDR3 totals 18 residues. From germline, CDR1 is LGHNA and CDR2 YNFKEQ. Trimming cost V 2 bases and J 3 bases, with 22 bases left between them. The CDR3 sequence is CASSQKGSLGEGHTEAFF. CDR3 coding DNA: TGTGCCAGCAGCCAAAAGGGATCCCTCGGGGAGGGGCACACTGAAGCTTTCTTT.